Here is one T cell receptor beta chain with its context. The antigen remains unidentified. The V gene's germline CDR1 is KGHSH and CDR2 LQKENI. V dropped 2 bases and J dropped 5 bases, with 15 bases sitting between them. The CDR3 consists of 15 residues. Healthy individuals who donated bone marrow served as the donors. The PCR ran on 60 Vbeta and 13 Jbeta primers. Clones were sequenced by immunoSEQ multiplex PCR, and TCRdb holds only the in-frame ones, with some missing. The data hold about 180,000 clones, with over 65% observed a single time. This entry is derived from a study of cytomegalovirus exposure and HLA in healthy donors. Notes on the study in general: Reports described diagnosis of cytomegalovirus status by the classifier as highly specific and sensitive.

This receptor was obtained from a woman between 25 and 40 years old in good health and CMV-seropositive. Specimen: PBMCs. V and J are TRBV18 and TRBJ2-5, with D tentatively TRBD1 (5 bases). In nucleotides, the CDR3 is TGTGCCAGCTCACCAAGGCCACAGGTTGGGGAGACCCAGTACTTC. Encoded protein: CASSPRPQVGETQYF.